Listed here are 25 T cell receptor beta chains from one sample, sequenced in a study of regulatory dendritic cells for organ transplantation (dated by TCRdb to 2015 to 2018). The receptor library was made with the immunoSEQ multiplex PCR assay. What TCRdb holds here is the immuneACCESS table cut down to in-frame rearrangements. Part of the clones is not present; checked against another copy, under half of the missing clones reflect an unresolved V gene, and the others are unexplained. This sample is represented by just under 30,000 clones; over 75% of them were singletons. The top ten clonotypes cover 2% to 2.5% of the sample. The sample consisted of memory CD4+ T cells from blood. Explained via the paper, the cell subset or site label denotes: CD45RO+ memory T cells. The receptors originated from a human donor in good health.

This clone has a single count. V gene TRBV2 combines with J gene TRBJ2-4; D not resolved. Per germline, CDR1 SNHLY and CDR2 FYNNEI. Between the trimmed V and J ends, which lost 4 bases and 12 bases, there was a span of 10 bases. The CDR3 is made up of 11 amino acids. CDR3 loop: CASSAENDQYF. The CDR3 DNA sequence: TGTGCCAGCAGTGCAGAGAACGATCAGTACTTC. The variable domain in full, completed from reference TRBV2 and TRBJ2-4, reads EPEVTQTPSHQVTQMGQEVILRCVPISNHLYFYWYRQILGQKVEFLVSFYNNEISEKSEIFDDQFSVERPDGSNFTLKIRSTKLEDSAMYFCASSAENDQYFGAGTRLSVL.

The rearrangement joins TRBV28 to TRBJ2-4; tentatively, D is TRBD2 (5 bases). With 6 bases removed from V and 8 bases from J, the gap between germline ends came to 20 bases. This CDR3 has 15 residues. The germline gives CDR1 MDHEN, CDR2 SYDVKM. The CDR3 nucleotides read TGTGCCAGCAGCCCAGAGGCCGCAAGCGGAGACATTCAGTACTTC. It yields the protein CASSPEAASGDIQYF.

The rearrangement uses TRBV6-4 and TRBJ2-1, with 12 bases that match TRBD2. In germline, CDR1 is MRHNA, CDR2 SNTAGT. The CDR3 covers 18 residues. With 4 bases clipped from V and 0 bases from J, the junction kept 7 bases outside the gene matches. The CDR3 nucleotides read TGTGCCAGCAGTGTCCTAGCGGGGGGGCCCAGCTCCTACAATGAGCAGTTCTTC. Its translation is CASSVLAGGPSSYNEQFF.

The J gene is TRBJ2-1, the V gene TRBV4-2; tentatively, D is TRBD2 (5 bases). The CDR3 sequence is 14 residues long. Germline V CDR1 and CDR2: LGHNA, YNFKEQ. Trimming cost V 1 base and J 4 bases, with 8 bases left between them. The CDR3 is CASSQAEGYNEQFF. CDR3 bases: TGTGCCAGCAGCCAAGCCGAGGGTTACAATGAGCAGTTCTTC.

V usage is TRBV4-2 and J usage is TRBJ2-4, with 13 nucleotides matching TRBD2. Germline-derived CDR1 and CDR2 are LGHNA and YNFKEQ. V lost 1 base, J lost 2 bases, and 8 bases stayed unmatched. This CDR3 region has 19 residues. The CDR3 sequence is CASSQVTSGGAGTKNIQYF. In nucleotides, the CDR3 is TGTGCCAGCAGCCAAGTTACTAGCGGGGGGGCCGGAACCAAAAACATTCAGTACTTC.

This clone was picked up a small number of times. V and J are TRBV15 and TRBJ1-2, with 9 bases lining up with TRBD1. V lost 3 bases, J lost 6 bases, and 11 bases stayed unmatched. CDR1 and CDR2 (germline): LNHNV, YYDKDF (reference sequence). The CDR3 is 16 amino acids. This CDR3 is CATSRYSGQGMDGYTF. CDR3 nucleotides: TGTGCCACCAGCAGGTATTCTGGACAGGGGATGGATGGCTACACCTTC.

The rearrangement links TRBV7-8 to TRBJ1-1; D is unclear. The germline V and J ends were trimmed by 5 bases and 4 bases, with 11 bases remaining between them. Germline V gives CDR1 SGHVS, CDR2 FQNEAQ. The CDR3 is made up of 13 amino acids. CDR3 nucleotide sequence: TGTGCCAGCAGCACCACGGGCCCCACTGAAGCTTTCTTT. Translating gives CASSTTGPTEAFF.

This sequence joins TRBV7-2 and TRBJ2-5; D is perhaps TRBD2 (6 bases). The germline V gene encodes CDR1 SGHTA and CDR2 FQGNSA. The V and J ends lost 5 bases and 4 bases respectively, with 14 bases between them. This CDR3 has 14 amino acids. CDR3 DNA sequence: TGTGCCAGCAGCCCCGGGAAGGGAGGAGAGACCCAGTACTTC. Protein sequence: CASSPGKGGETQYF.

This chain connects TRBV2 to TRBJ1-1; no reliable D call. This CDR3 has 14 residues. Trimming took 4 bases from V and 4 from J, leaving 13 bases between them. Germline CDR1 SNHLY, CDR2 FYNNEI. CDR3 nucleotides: TGTGCCAGCAGTGGGGTGGAGTGGGGCACTGAAGCTTTCTTT. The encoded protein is CASSGVEWGTEAFF.

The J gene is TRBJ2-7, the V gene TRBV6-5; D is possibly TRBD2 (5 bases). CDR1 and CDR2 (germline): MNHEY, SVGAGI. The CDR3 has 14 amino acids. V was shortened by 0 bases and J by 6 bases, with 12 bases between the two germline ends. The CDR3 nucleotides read TGTGCCAGCAGTTACTCGAGAGGGTACCTCGAGCAGTACTTC. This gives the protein CASSYSRGYLEQYF.

The CDR3 DNA reads as TGCGCCAGCAGCCAAGGCAGCATACTCAACGAGCAGTACTTC. Translated, it gives CASSQGSILNEQYF. The chain has TRBV4-1 and TRBJ2-7; D remains ambiguous. The CDR3 contains 14 residues. Looked up from germline, CDR1 is MGHRA and CDR2 is YSYEKL. The V end lost 1 base, the J end lost 5 bases, and 12 bases lay between the germline ends.

CDR3 DNA: TGTGCCAGCAGCTTCGACAGGGGTACTTATGGCTACACCTTC. Translating it yields CASSFDRGTYGYTF. The chain recombines TRBV5-4 with TRBJ1-2, with 8 bases aligning to TRBD1. This CDR3 is built from 14 residues. Looked up from germline, CDR1 is SGHNT and CDR2 is YYREEE (reference sequence). Trimming cost V 2 bases and J 5 bases; bases outside gene matches: 5.

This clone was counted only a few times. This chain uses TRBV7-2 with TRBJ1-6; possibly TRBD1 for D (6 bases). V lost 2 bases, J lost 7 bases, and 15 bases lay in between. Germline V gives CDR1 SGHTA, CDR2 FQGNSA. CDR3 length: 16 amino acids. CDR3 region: CASSLNPDSKNSPLHF. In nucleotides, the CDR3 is TGTGCCAGCAGCTTAAACCCGGACAGCAAAAATTCACCCCTCCACTTT.

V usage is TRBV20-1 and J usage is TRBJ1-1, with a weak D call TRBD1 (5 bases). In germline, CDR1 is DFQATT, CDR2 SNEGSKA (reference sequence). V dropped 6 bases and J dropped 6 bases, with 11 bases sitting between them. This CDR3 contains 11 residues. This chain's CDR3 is CSAERGAEAFF. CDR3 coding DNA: TGCAGTGCCGAGCGAGGGGCTGAAGCTTTCTTT.

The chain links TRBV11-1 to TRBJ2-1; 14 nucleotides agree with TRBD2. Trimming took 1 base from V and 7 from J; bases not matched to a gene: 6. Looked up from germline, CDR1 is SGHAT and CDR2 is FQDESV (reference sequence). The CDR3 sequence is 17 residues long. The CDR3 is CASSLDSTSGGANEQFF. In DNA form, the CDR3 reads TGTGCCAGCAGCTTAGATTCGACTAGCGGGGGGGCAAATGAGCAGTTCTTC.

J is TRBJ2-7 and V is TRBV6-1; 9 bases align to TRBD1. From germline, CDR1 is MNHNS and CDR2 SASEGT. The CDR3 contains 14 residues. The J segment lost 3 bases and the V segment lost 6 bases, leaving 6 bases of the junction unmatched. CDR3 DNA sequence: TGTGCCAGCAGGGAGGGGACAGGGCTCTACGAGCAGTACTTC. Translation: CASREGTGLYEQYF.

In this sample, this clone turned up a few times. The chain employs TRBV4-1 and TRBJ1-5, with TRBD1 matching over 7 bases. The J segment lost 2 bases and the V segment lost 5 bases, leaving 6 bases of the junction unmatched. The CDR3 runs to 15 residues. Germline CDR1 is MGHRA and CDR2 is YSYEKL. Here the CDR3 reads CASSSDRAGNQPQHF. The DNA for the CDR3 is TGCGCCAGCAGCTCCGACAGGGCGGGCAATCAGCCCCAGCATTTT.

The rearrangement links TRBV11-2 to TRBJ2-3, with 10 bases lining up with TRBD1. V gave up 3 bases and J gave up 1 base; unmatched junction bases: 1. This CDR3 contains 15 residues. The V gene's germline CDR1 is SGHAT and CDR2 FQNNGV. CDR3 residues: CASSLGTGGTDTQYF. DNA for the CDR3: TGTGCCAGCAGCTTGGGGACAGGGGGCACAGATACGCAGTATTTT.

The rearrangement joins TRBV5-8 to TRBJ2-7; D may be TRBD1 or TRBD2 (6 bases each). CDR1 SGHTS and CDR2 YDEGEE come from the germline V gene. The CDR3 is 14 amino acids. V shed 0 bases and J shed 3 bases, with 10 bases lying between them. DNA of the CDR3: TGTGCCAGCAGCTTGGCCGGAGGGGGCTACGAGCAGTACTTC. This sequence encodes CASSLAGGGYEQYF. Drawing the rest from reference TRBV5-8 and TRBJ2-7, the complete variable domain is EAGVTQSPTHLIKTRGQQATLRCSPISGHTSVYWYQQALGLGLQFLLWYDEGEERNRGNFPPRFSGRQFPNYSSELNVNALELEDSALYLCASSLAGGGYEQYFGPGTRLTVT.

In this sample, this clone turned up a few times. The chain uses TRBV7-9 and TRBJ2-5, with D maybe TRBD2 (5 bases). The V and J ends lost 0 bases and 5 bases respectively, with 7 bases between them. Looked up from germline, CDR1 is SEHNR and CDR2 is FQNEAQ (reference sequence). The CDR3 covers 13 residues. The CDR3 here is CASSLAWRETQYF. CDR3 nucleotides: TGTGCCAGCAGCTTAGCGTGGAGGGAGACCCAGTACTTC.

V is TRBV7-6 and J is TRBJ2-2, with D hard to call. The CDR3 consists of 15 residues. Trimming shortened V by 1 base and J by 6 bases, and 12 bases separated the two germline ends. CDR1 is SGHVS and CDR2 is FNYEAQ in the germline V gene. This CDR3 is CASSLGSLIAGELFF. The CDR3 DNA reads TGTGCCAGCAGCTTAGGCAGCCTTATAGCCGGGGAGCTGTTTTTT. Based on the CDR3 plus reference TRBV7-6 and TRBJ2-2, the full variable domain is GAGVSQSPRYKVTKRGQDVALRCDPISGHVSLYWYRQALGQGPEFLTYFNYEAQQDKSGLPNDRFSAERPEGSISTLTIQRTEQRDSAMYRCASSLGSLIAGELFFGEGSRLTVL.

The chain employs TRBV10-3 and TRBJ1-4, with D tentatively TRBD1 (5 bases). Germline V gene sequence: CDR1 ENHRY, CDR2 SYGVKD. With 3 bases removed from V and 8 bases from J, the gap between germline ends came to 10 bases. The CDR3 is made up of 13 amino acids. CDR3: CAISESDREKLFF. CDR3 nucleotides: TGTGCCATCAGTGAATCCGACAGAGAAAAACTGTTTTTT.

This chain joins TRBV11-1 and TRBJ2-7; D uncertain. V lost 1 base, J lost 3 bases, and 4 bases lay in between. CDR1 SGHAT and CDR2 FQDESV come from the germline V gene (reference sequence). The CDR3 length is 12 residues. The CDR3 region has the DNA TGTGCCAGCAGCTTAGAAATCTACGAGCAGTACTTC. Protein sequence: CASSLEIYEQYF.

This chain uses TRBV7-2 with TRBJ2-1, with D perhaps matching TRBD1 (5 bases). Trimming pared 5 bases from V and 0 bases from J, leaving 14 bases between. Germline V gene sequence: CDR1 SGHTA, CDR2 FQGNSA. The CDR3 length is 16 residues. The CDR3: CASSQGQLSSYNEQFF. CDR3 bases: TGTGCCAGCAGCCAAGGACAATTGAGCTCCTACAATGAGCAGTTCTTC.

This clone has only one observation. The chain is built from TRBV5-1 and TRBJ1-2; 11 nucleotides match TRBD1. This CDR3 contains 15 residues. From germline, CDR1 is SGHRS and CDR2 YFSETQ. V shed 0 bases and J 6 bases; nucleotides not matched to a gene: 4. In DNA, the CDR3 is TGCGCCAGCAGCTTGGAGGGACAGGGGGGACATGGCTACACCTTC. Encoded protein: CASSLEGQGGHGYTF.